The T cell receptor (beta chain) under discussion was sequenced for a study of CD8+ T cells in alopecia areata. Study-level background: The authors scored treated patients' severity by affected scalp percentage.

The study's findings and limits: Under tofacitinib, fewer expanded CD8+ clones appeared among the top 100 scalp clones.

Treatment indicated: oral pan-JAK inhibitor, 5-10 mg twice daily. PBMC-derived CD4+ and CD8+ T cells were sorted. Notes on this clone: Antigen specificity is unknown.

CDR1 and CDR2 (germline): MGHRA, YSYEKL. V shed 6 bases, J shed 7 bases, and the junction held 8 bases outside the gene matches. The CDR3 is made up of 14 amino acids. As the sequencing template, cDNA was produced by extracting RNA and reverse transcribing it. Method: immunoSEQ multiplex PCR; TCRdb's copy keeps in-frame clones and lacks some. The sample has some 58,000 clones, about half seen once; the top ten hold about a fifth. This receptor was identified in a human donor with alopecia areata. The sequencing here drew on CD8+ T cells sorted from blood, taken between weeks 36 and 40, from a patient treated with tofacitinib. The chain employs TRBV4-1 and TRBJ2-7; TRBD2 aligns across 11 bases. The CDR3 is CASSRTSGFDEQYF. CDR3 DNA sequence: TGCGCCAGCAGTCGGACTAGCGGGTTTGATGAGCAGTACTTC.